The present TCR beta chain was sequenced within a study of blood T cells in healthy people across ages. About the study: About one barcoded beta molecule per two T cells was the capture yield of template switching. Study-level results: TCR beta diversity per million T cells fell roughly linearly with age.

A second PCR of 7 to 11 cycles used a sample-barcoded 5' primer and a J-beta primer mix. TCRdb reprocessed the 5' RACE reads with MiXCR, giving one entry per CDR3 protein. The sample records 550,000 to 800,000 distinct CDR3 sequences, over 20% being singletons. Germline values: CDR1 KGHDR, CDR2 SFDVKD. V lost 4 bases and J lost 4, with 10 bases in between. CDR3 size: 13 residues. This clonotype was observed a few times. As yet, its antigen is unknown. This TCR derives from a man aged 70-80 years in good health. Sample: blood. The chain has TRBV24-1 and TRBJ2-7, with no clear D. The CDR3 here is CATSDPDGYEQYF. The CDR3 DNA sequence: TGTGCCACCAGTGACCCCGACGGTTACGAGCAGTACTTC.